The 18 T cell receptor beta chains in this list originate from one sample, sequenced in a study of OX40 agonist ivuxolimab in advanced cancers. The assay was immunoSEQ multiplex PCR, and TCRdb's table has in-frame clones only and misses some. The sample carries tens of thousands of clones, about 87% recorded once. The source was CD4+ or CD8+ T cells sorted from blood, collected in a trial of the OX40 agonist ivuxolimab. These receptors all come from an adult with an advanced solid tumor such as melanoma, head and neck, liver or kidney cancer.

The gene calls are TRBV5-1 and TRBJ1-1; no clear D gene. The CDR3 length is 14 residues. Germline V gene lookup returns CDR1 SGHRS and CDR2 YFSETQ. The V end was cut by 4 bases, the J end by 1 base, with 11 bases between. For the CDR3, the DNA is TGCGCCAGCAGCCCTGGACGGAAGAACACTGAAGCTTTCTTT. Amino acid sequence: CASSPGRKNTEAFF.

Concerning this clone: Sequence at one end of the junction differs from germline and may be a read error. This chain connects TRBV5-4 to TRBJ2-5, with D possibly matching TRBD2 (6 bases). The CDR3 is made up of 14 amino acids. Per the germline V gene, CDR1 is SGHNT and CDR2 is YYREEE (reference sequence). CDR3 sequence: CASSQDTSRETQYF. As DNA, the CDR3 is TGCGCCAGCAGCCAAGATACTAGCAGGGAGACCCAGTACTTC.

This clone was detected only once. The J gene is TRBJ1-2, the V gene TRBV14; D ambiguous. With 0 bases removed from V and 0 bases from J, the gap between germline ends came to 11 bases. Germline V gene lookup returns CDR1 SGHDN and CDR2 FVKESK. This CDR3 region has 16 residues. The chain's CDR3 is CASSQDPGFSNYGYTF. The CDR3 region has the DNA TGTGCCAGCAGCCAAGATCCGGGTTTCTCTAACTATGGCTACACCTTC.

The chain couples TRBV19 to TRBJ2-5; TRBD1 agrees at 8 bases. In germline, CDR1 is LNHDA, CDR2 SQIVND (reference sequence). The CDR3 has 14 residues. J gave up 5 bases and V 3 bases, and 5 bases lay outside the gene matches. The CDR3 is CASSMAGGSETQYF. CDR3 DNA: TGTGCCAGTAGTATGGCAGGGGGCTCGGAGACCCAGTACTTC. Complete variable domain (other parts from reference TRBV19 and TRBJ2-5): DGGITQSPKYLFRKEGQNVTLSCEQNLNHDAMYWYRQDPGQGLRLIYYSQIVNDFQKGDIAEGYSVSREKKESFPLTVTSAQKNPTAFYLCASSMAGGSETQYFGPGTRLLVL.

V is TRBV6-6 and J is TRBJ1-6; D is possibly TRBD1 (5 bases). Trimming left V 4 bases short and J 8 bases short, with 15 bases between. Germline-derived CDR1 and CDR2 are MNHNY and SVGAGI (reference sequence). The CDR3 consists of 15 residues. The CDR3 DNA reads TGTGCCAGCAGTTCCCGGGACGGGGACTATTCACCCCTCCACTTT. Protein product: CASSSRDGDYSPLHF.

Here the CDR3 DNA reads TGTGCCAGCAGTTCGGCAGGAGGCGAGGGGTTTCGCGAGCAGTACTTC. Its translation: CASSSAGGEGFREQYF. This chain links TRBV27 with TRBJ2-7; perhaps D is TRBD1 or TRBD2 (5 bases each). V was clipped by 4 bases and J by 6 bases, with 22 bases between them. Germline assignment: CDR1 MNHEY and CDR2 SMNVEV (reference sequence). This CDR3 has 16 residues.

This clone was detected only once. V gene TRBV7-2 combines with J gene TRBJ1-1; D perhaps matches TRBD1 (6 bases). There are 14 residues in the CDR3. The V end lost 6 bases, the J end lost 5 bases, and 16 bases lay between the germline ends. In germline, CDR1 is SGHTA, CDR2 FQGNSA. This chain's CDR3 is CASRGGGRGTEAFF. As DNA, the CDR3 is TGTGCCAGCAGGGGAGGGGGGAGAGGTACTGAAGCTTTCTTT.

V usage is TRBV9 and J usage is TRBJ2-1; no definite D call. Germline CDR1 reads SGDLS; CDR2 reads YYNGEE. The length of the CDR3 is 14 residues. The V end lost 0 bases, the J end lost 6 bases, and 10 bases lay between the germline ends. CDR3 loop: CASSVALVVNEQFF. CDR3 sequence (DNA): TGTGCCAGCAGCGTAGCCCTAGTTGTCAATGAGCAGTTCTTC.

The CDR3 protein is CASSRLLQGNTEAFF. CDR3 coding DNA: TGTGCCAGCAGCCGTCTTTTACAGGGGAACACTGAAGCTTTCTTT. The J gene is TRBJ1-1, the V gene TRBV6-5; a weak D match, TRBD1 (6 bases). This CDR3 region has 15 residues. V lost 6 bases and J 1 base, leaving 15 bases between the germline ends. From germline, CDR1 is MNHEY and CDR2 SVGAGI.

This clone was seen only a few times. The chain is built from TRBV20-1 and TRBJ1-5; TRBD1 might be the D (5 bases). The V gene's germline CDR1 is DFQATT and CDR2 SNEGSKA (reference sequence). The V gene lost 0 bases and the J gene lost 11 bases, with 8 bases spanning the gap. CDR3 length: 11 residues. The CDR3 nucleotides are TGCAGTGCTAGAGATGGGGCGACCCAGCATTTT. The encoded protein is CSARDGATQHF.

In DNA form, the CDR3 reads TGTGCCTGCAATGACAGGGGAGACACTGAAGCTTTCTTT. Its protein is CACNDRGDTEAFF. V and J are TRBV30 and TRBJ1-1; 8 positions match TRBD1. Looked up from germline, CDR1 is GTSNPN and CDR2 is SVGIG (reference sequence). The CDR3 totals 13 residues. Trimming removed 6 bases from V and 3 bases from J; junction bases left unmatched: 6.

The V and J genes are TRBV28 and TRBJ2-3, with TRBD2 identical over 10 bases. The V segment lost 3 bases and the J segment 4 bases; nucleotides outside the gene matches: 10. Germline lookup yields CDR1 MDHEN and CDR2 SYDVKM. The CDR3 length is 17 residues. The CDR3 reads CASSFPSGRAGADTQYF. The CDR3 DNA follows: TGTGCCAGCAGTTTCCCCAGCGGGAGGGCCGGTGCAGATACGCAGTATTTT.

This rearrangement joins TRBV6-1 to TRBJ1-5; D not certain. Trimming pared 8 bases from V and 0 bases from J, leaving 8 bases between. Per the germline V gene, CDR1 is MNHNS and CDR2 is SASEGT. CDR3 length: 13 amino acids. The CDR3 region has the DNA TGTGCCAGCCGGACGTATAGCAATCAGCCCCAGCATTTT. Encoded protein: CASRTYSNQPQHF.

The chain combines TRBV5-8 with TRBJ1-4; D might be TRBD1 (6 bases). V was pared by 3 bases and J by 5 bases, with 14 bases between. Per the germline V gene, CDR1 is SGHTS and CDR2 is YDEGEE. The CDR3 extends over 15 amino acids. The CDR3: CASSWRGTGNEKLFF. CDR3 DNA: TGTGCCAGCAGCTGGAGGGGCACAGGGAATGAAAAACTGTTTTTT.

The chain is built from TRBV7-9 and TRBJ2-5; 9 positions agree with TRBD1. CDR1 is SEHNR and CDR2 is FQNEAQ in the germline V gene (reference sequence). This CDR3 is built from 15 residues. J lost 2 bases, V lost 5 bases, and 6 bases had no gene match. CDR3 coding DNA: TGTGCCAGCAGCGCGGGACAGGGTTTTCAAGAGACCCAGTACTTC. This translates into CASSAGQGFQETQYF.

CDR3 protein: CASSRDREETQYF. In DNA, the CDR3 is TGTGCCAGCAGCCGGGACAGGGAGGAGACCCAGTACTTC. This chain links TRBV7-6 with TRBJ2-5; TRBD1 aligns across 9 bases. Per germline, CDR1 SGHVS and CDR2 FNYEAQ. V lost 5 bases and J lost 5; bases outside the gene matches: 3. There are 13 residues in the CDR3. Combining the CDR3 with reference TRBV7-6 and TRBJ2-5 gives the whole variable domain GAGVSQSPRYKVTKRGQDVALRCDPISGHVSLYWYRQALGQGPEFLTYFNYEAQQDKSGLPNDRFSAERPEGSISTLTIQRTEQRDSAMYRCASSRDREETQYFGPGTRLLVL.

The V gene is TRBV7-3, the J gene TRBJ2-2; TRBD2 agrees at 9 bases. This CDR3 is built from 16 residues. Germline CDR1 and CDR2: SGHTA and FQGTGA. V lost 0 bases, J lost 5 bases, and 4 bases stayed unmatched. The CDR3 protein is CASSLTGLAGTGELFF. The CDR3 DNA is TGTGCCAGCAGCTTAACAGGGCTAGCGGGGACCGGGGAGCTGTTTTTT.

V is TRBV10-1 and J is TRBJ2-3, with TRBD2 matching 8 bases. Germline V CDR1 and CDR2: WNHNN, SYGVQD (reference sequence). The CDR3 is 15 amino acids. V lost 3 bases, J lost 2 bases, and 4 bases stayed unmatched. DNA of the CDR3: TGCGCCAGCAGTGAACAGCGGGGGACCACAGATACGCAGTATTTT. This encodes CASSEQRGTTDTQYF.